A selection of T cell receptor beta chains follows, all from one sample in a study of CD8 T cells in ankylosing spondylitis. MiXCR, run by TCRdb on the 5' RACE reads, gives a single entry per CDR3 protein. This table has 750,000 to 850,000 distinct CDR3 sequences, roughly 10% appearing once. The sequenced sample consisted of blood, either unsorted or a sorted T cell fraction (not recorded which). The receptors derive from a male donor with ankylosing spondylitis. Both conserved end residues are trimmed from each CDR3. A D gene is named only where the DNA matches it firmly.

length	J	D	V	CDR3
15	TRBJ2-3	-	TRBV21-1	ASSNHPDWRATDTQY
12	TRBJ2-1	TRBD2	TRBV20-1	SAVTSGSYNEQF
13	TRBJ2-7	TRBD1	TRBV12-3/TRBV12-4	ASSLHGQGGYEQY
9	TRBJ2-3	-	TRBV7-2	ASSDTDTQY
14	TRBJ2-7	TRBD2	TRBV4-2	ASSQVLAGVETEQY
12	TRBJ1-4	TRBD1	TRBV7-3	ASSLTGVEEKLF
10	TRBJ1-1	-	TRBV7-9	ASSFTPNEAF
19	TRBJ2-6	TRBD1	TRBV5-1	ASSSGGQGEVGKSGANVLT
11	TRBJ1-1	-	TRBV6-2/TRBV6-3	ASSYSAGTEAF
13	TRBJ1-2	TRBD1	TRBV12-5	ASGLVLDRDYGYT
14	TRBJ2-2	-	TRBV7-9	ASSPRTVANTGELF
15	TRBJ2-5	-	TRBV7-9	ASSLAYSSDHKETQY
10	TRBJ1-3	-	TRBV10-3	AITNSGNTIY
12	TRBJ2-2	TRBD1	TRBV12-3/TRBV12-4	ASRRQGDTGELF
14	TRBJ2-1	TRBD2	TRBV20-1	SASPISGSIHNEQF
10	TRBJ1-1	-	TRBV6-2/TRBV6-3	ASVSLRAEAF
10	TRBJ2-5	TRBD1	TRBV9	ASSSGGETQY
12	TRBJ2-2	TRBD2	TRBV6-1	ASSPGLDTGELF
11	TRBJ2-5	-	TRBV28	ASSFPKDETQY
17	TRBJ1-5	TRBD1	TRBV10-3	AISEAYRDRAYSNQPQH
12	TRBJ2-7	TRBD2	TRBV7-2	ASSQNSGGYEQY
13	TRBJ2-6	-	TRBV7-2	ASSLESNGANVLT